This T cell receptor (beta chain) was recovered during a study of T cell responses to AZD1222 COVID-19 vaccine. Study results and limitations: The donor cohort was predominantly white British with a female majority, and clonal diversity may have been underestimated.

The V end lost 7 bases, the J end lost 0 bases, and 19 bases lay between the germline ends. Germline CDR1 and CDR2: LGHNT and FRNRAP. This CDR3 spans 16 amino acids. To note about this clone: Its antigen is not known.

Produced via immunoSEQ multiplex PCR; TCRdb's table is partial and in-frame only. The table shows 150,000 to 200,000 clones, with 85% to 90% occurring only once. This material consisted of peripheral blood, taken on day 0 of AZD1222 vaccination. This chain connects TRBV12-5 to TRBJ2-7; D is possibly TRBD1 (7 bases). This TCR was recovered from an adult in good health. CDR3 nucleotide sequence: TGTGCTAGTGTTTGCGTTCAGGGGGGTCCCTCCTACGAGCAGTACGTC. Residues: CASVCVQGGPSYEQYV.